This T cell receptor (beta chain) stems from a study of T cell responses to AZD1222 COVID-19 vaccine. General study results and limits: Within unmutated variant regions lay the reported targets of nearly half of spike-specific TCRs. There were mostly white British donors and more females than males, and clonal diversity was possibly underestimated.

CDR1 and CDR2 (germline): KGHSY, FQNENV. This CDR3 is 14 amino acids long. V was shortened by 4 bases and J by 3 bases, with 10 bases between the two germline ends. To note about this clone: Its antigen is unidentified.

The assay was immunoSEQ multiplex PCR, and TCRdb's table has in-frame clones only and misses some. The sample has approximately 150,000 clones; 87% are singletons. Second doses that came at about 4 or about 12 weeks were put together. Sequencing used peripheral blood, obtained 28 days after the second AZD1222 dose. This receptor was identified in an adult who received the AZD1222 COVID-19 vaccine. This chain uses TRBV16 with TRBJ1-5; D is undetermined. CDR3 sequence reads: CASSLEGINQPQHF. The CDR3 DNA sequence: TGTGCCAGCAGCCTCGAGGGAATCAATCAGCCCCAGCATTTT. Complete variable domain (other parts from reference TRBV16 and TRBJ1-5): GEEVAQTPKHLVRGEGQKAKLYCAPIKGHSYVFWYQQVLKNEFKFLISFQNENVFDETGMPKERFSAKCLPNSPCSLEIQATKLEDSAVYFCASSLEGINQPQHFGDGTRLSIL.